The source of this T cell receptor beta chain is a study of neurological immune-mediated disorders. Study-wide results and caveats: HTLV-1-associated myelopathy ranked highest for TCR clonal expansion and multiple sclerosis lowest, beneath healthy controls. No sharing of CDR3 amino acid sequences was observed among expanded clones across subjects, suggesting private repertoires in all groups.

The unsorted libraries were prepared from 2 million PBMCs (stored at -80 C). Germline V CDR1 and CDR2: SQVTM, ANQGSEA. This CDR3 is 13 amino acids long. Trimming removed 4 bases at V and 2 bases at J, with 6 bases between. There are many counts of this clonotype. Its antigen is unknown. The cDNA was synthesized by means of template-switch 5'RACE, which was carried out with 10-nucleotide random UMIs. Using its own MiXCR run on the 5' RACE reads, TCRdb lists one record per CDR3 protein. Here the sample spans about 50,000 distinct CDR3 sequences, around 10% being singletons. This TCR was recovered from a man between 70 and 80 years old with HTLV-1-associated myelopathy (HAM/TSP). The chain has TRBV29-1 and TRBJ2-6, with unresolved D. Sequenced input: PBMCs. CDR3 sequence reads: CSVGPTGANVLTF. The CDR3 DNA is TGCAGCGTTGGCCCCACTGGGGCCAACGTCCTGACTTTC.